This is a list of T cell receptor beta chains from one sample in a study of blood T cell repertoires in COVID-19. Produced via immunoSEQ multiplex PCR; TCRdb's table is partial and in-frame only. This table holds more than 85,000 clones, around 81% found once. The specimen sequenced was peripheral blood. The receptors were gathered from an older woman with acute or convalescent COVID-19. CDR3s include the opening cysteine and the closing phenylalanine or tryptophan. D genes are given only for firm matches. Only some rows state a clone size, as once, few, many or a class for expanded clones.

TRBV27	.	TRBJ1-5	once	TGTGCCAGCAGTTTATCGGCGGATCAGCCCCAGCATTTT	CASSLSADQPQHF
TRBV12-3/TRBV12-4	.	TRBJ2-7	.	TGTGCCAGCAGTCCAGGGTACGAGCAGTACTTC	CASSPGYEQYF
TRBV5-4	TRBD1	TRBJ2-7	.	TGTGCCAGCAGCTTCAGGACAGGGGGCTACGAGCAGTACTTC	CASSFRTGGYEQYF
TRBV24-1	TRBD2	TRBJ2-1	.	TGTGCCACCAGTGAATGGAGGCCTAGCGGGAGGAGGGCATTTTACAATGAGCAGTTCTTC	CATSEWRPSGRRAFYNEQFF
TRBV2	TRBD2	TRBJ2-3	.	TGTGCCAGCAGTGTGGGAGCAGCGGGAGGGCTAGATACGCAGTATTTT	CASSVGAAGGLDTQYF
TRBV3-1/TRBV3-2	TRBD2	TRBJ2-5	.	TGTGCCAGCAGCCCTCACGGACTAGCGGTCGGGGAGACCCAGTACTTC	CASSPHGLAVGETQYF
TRBV28	.	TRBJ1-6	.	TGTGCCAGCACAGTTTGGGGCAGGGGAGATTCACCCCTCCACTTT	CASTVWGRGDSPLHF
TRBV18	.	TRBJ2-7	.	TGTGCCAGCTCGCTCAAAGAGGGCTACGAGCAGTACTTC	CASSLKEGYEQYF
TRBV30	.	TRBJ1-3	.	TGTGCCTGGAGTGTATGGGGCAGAAAAGGAAACACCATATATTTT	CAWSVWGRKGNTIYF
TRBV5-8	TRBD2	TRBJ2-2	.	TGTGCCAGCAGCTCGGGCCCATGGGAGCGGGAGAGATCGAACACCGGGGAGCTGTTTTTT	CASSSGPWERERSNTGELFF
TRBV6-2/TRBV6-3	TRBD1	TRBJ1-3	few	TGTGCCAGCAGTTACCGGGACAGGGTCGGAGGAAACACCATATATTTT	CASSYRDRVGGNTIYF
TRBV4-3	.	TRBJ2-6	.	TGCGCCAGCAGCCAAGTCACAGGATCCCCCAGCGTCCTGACTTTC	CASSQVTGSPSVLTF
TRBV27	TRBD1	TRBJ1-2	.	TGTGCCAGCAGCTTCTTAAGGACAGGGGGCTATGGCTACACCTTC	CASSFLRTGGYGYTF
TRBV6-5	TRBD1	TRBJ1-2	few	TGTGCCAGCAGCCCAGGGGGCCACTATGGCTACACCTTC	CASSPGGHYGYTF
TRBV28	TRBD1	TRBJ2-2	.	TGTGCCAGCGAGACGGACAGGCCGGCGAACACCGGGGAGCTGTTTTTT	CASETDRPANTGELFF
TRBV13	TRBD1	TRBJ2-7	.	TGTGCCAGCAGTTTCCCAGACAGGGGAAACGAGCAGTACTTC	CASSFPDRGNEQYF
TRBV27	.	TRBJ2-3	.	TGTGCCAGCATTGAGGGCGATACGCAGTATTTT	CASIEGDTQYF
TRBV28	.	TRBJ2-1	few	TGTGCCAGCAGTTCCGAGGACTACTCCTACAATGAGCAGTTCTTC	CASSSEDYSYNEQFF
TRBV5-5	TRBD1	TRBJ1-4	.	TGTGCCAGCAGCTGGACAGGGGGCGCGGAAAAACTGTTTTTT	CASSWTGGAEKLFF
TRBV28	TRBD2	TRBJ2-1	.	TGTGCCAGCAACCGGGGCGGGGGGAATGAGCAGTTCTTC	CASNRGGGNEQFF
TRBV3-1/TRBV3-2	TRBD1	TRBJ2-2	.	TGTGCCAGCAGCCCCGAGCGGACAGGGAGGATAGGTACCGGGGAGCTGTTTTTT	CASSPERTGRIGTGELFF
TRBV9	.	TRBJ2-7	.	TGTGCCAGCAGCGGCGGCGGACTATCGACCTCCGAGCAGTACTTC	CASSGGGLSTSEQYF
TRBV10-1	.	TRBJ1-1	once	TGCGCCAGCAGTGAGGACAGTTGGAACACTGAAGCTTTCTTT	CASSEDSWNTEAFF
TRBV19	.	TRBJ2-2	.	TGTGCCAGTAGTAGCCAGGCGGGGTCCGGGGAGCTGTTTTTT	CASSSQAGSGELFF
TRBV5-1	TRBD1	TRBJ2-3	.	TGCGCCAGCACCACACAGGGGGCGAGTACAGATACGCAGTATTTT	CASTTQGASTDTQYF
TRBV7-2	TRBD1	TRBJ1-3	.	TGTGCCAGCAGCGTTCTACCGGGACAGGGGGCTGGTGGAAACACCATATATTTT	CASSVLPGQGAGGNTIYF
TRBV30	TRBD1	TRBJ1-5	few	TGTGCCTGGAGTGGTAACAGGGGAGGTCAGCCCCAGCATTTT	CAWSGNRGGQPQHF
TRBV4-3	TRBD1	TRBJ1-5	.	TGCGCCAGCAGCCAAGATCACAGGGGGGTTCAGCCCCAGCATTTT	CASSQDHRGVQPQHF
TRBV7-2	.	TRBJ1-3	.	TGTGCCAGCAGAGGGGCGACACCCGGAAACACCATATATTTT	CASRGATPGNTIYF
TRBV2	.	TRBJ2-7	.	TGTGCCAGCAGTCTCACTAGAATTGCTTACGTGGGCGAGCAGTACTTC	CASSLTRIAYVGEQYF
TRBV11-2	TRBD2	TRBJ2-2	.	TGTGCCAGCAGCTTCACTAGCGACACCGGGGAGCTGTTTTTT	CASSFTSDTGELFF
TRBV3-1/TRBV3-2	.	TRBJ1-2	.	TGTGCCAGCAGCCAAGATCCCGAAATGAGGCATGGCTACACCTTC	CASSQDPEMRHGYTF